This T cell receptor beta chain is from a study of Ad26.COV2.S vaccination and SARS-CoV-2 variants. About the research overall: Participants got Ad26.COV2.S intramuscularly, once or twice 56 days apart.

The treatment here: about 20 received Ad26.COV2.S at low or high dose, single or two shots; 5 received placebo; per-sample allocation not given. At day 63 after the first vaccine or placebo injection, samples were drawn. Germline assignment: CDR1 SSHAT and CDR2 FNYEAQ (reference sequence). Trimming removed 5 bases from V and 3 bases from J; junction bases left unmatched: 8. This CDR3 region has 16 residues. Clones were sequenced by immunoSEQ multiplex PCR, and TCRdb holds only the in-frame ones, with some missing. Here the sample spans around 450,000 clones, 90% being singletons. The J gene is TRBJ2-2, the V gene TRBV7-7, with 8 bases aligning to TRBD1. This sequence was found in a person between 18 and 65 years old who received the Ad26.COV2.S COVID-19 vaccine or a placebo. The source was peripheral blood, collected in a trial of Ad26.COV2.S vaccine versus placebo. Here the CDR3 reads CASSRPGGVDTGELFF. The CDR3 coding sequence is TGTGCCAGCAGCCGCCCAGGGGGCGTTGACACCGGGGAGCTGTTTTTT.